The 2 T cell receptor beta chains below all came from one sample that was sequenced in a study of cytomegalovirus exposure and HLA in healthy donors. PCR amplification relied on 60 Vbeta primers (plus 13 Jbeta primers). TCRdb's table, derived via immunoSEQ multiplex PCR, lists solely in-frame clones and lacks some. The profile shows 180,000 or so clones, 76% of them singletons. Sequences were obtained from PBMCs. These receptors all stem from a woman in her twenties or thirties in good health and CMV-seropositive.

J is TRBJ2-7 and V is TRBV7-2; 10 bases map to TRBD1. V shed 7 bases and J 4 bases; nucleotides not matched to a gene: 10. This CDR3 is 15 amino acids long. From germline, CDR1 is SGHTA and CDR2 FQGNSA. CDR3 DNA sequence: TGTGCCAGCACCCCCCCCGGGACAGGGGTTTACGAGCAGTACTTC. This gives the protein CASTPPGTGVYEQYF.

The table lists this clone with a count of one. V gene TRBV18 combines with J gene TRBJ2-7, with D perhaps matching TRBD2 (5 bases). Trimming shortened V by 4 bases and J by 3 bases, and 10 bases separated the two germline ends. This CDR3 comprises 13 residues. CDR1 is KGHSH, CDR2 LQKENI, per germline. The CDR3, as DNA: TGTGCCAGCTCACGGGGAGCCGGCTACGAGCAGTACTTC. It yields the protein CASSRGAGYEQYF.